The 12 T cell receptor beta chains below were found in one sample sequenced in a study of T cell clonotyping in hematopoietic cell transplantation. Measured with immunoSEQ multiplex PCR; TCRdb has only the in-frame clones, and not every one. The sample has several thousand clones; over 75% are singletons. Sample: PBMCs, taken 180 days after allogeneic stem cell transplant. These receptors came from a male patient between 40 and 49 years old who had an allogeneic stem cell transplant from a related donor, so the T cells may come from the graft donor. Some clones in this sample may be carry-over from other donors' samples.

Only one count was recorded for this clone. V is TRBV6-5 and J is TRBJ1-1, with 7 bases aligning to TRBD1. The CDR3 totals 14 residues. V trimming: 3 bases; J trimming: 7 bases; junction bases outside the gene matches: 8. Per the germline V gene, CDR1 is MNHEY and CDR2 is SVGAGI. The CDR3 sequence is CASSYLPGQLEAFF. Here the CDR3 DNA reads TGTGCCAGCAGTTATTTACCGGGACAGCTTGAAGCTTTCTTT.

This chain uses TRBV19 with TRBJ1-2; TRBD1 might be the D (6 bases). Per germline, CDR1 LNHDA and CDR2 SQIVND (reference sequence). The CDR3 contains 14 residues. V lost 1 base and J lost 2, with 8 bases in between. The CDR3 DNA follows: TGTGCCAGTAGTATAGCGGGGGCAAACTATGGCTACACCTTC. Its protein product is CASSIAGANYGYTF.

This chain joins TRBV27 and TRBJ2-1, with a weak D call TRBD2 (6 bases). V lost 6 bases, J lost 4 bases, and 13 bases lay in between. The CDR3 is made up of 14 amino acids. The germline CDR1 and CDR2 sequences are MNHEY and SMNVEV (reference sequence). DNA for the CDR3: TGTGCCAGCAGCACGGGACTGGAATACAATGAGCAGTTCTTC. Amino acid sequence: CASSTGLEYNEQFF.

CDR3 region: CASSQSGQGYGYTF. The CDR3 nucleotides are TGCGCCAGCAGCCAGTCTGGACAGGGCTATGGCTACACCTTC. This rearrangement joins TRBV4-1 to TRBJ1-2, with 8 nucleotides matching TRBD1. Germline V gene lookup returns CDR1 MGHRA and CDR2 YSYEKL. V gave up 3 bases and J gave up 4 bases; unmatched junction bases: 4. CDR3 size: 14 residues.

The CDR3 DNA follows: TGCGCCAGCAGCGGTGGGGGGGCCGGAAACTATGAAGCTTTCTTT. Translation: CASSGGGAGNYEAFF. The V gene is TRBV5-1, the J gene TRBJ1-1, with D possibly TRBD1 on 6 matching bases. The germline gives CDR1 SGHRS, CDR2 YFSETQ. Trimming removed 4 bases from V and 7 bases from J, with 20 bases in between. This CDR3 spans 15 amino acids. The full variable domain, in which reference TRBV5-1 and TRBJ1-1 provide the parts outside the CDR3, is KAGVTQTPRYLIKTRGQQVTLSCSPISGHRSVSWYQQTPGQGLQFLFEYFSETQRNKGNFPGRFSGRQFSNSRSEMNVSTLELGDSALYLCASSGGGAGNYEAFFGQGTRLTVV.

The chain employs TRBV30 and TRBJ1-2; D unresolved. The ends were cut back, 1 base at V and 4 bases at J, with 4 bases in the middle. The germline V gene has CDR1 GTSNPN and CDR2 SVGIG (reference sequence). There are 11 residues in the CDR3. CDR3 amino acids: CAWSGGYGYTF. The CDR3 DNA sequence: TGTGCCTGGAGTGGGGGCTATGGCTACACCTTC.

The gene calls are TRBV4-3 and TRBJ2-1; D is perhaps TRBD2 (5 bases). Germline V gene sequence: CDR1 LGHNA, CDR2 YSLEER. The V and J ends lost 4 bases and 6 bases respectively, with 16 bases between them. This CDR3 region has 15 residues. CDR3 in DNA: TGCGCCAGCAGCCGTGACTACCGTGGGGTCAATGAGCAGTTCTTC. Its translation: CASSRDYRGVNEQFF.

This rearrangement joins TRBV4-2 to TRBJ1-6; no clear D gene. Trimming cost V 5 bases and J 5 bases, with 13 bases left between them. CDR1 LGHNA and CDR2 YNFKEQ come from the germline V gene. The CDR3 is made up of 15 amino acids. CDR3 region: CASSLGDNNNSPLHF. The CDR3 region has the DNA TGTGCCAGCAGCTTAGGTGACAACAATAATTCACCCCTCCACTTT.

The V call is TRBV5-1, the J call TRBJ2-2, with D possibly TRBD1 on 6 matching bases. The CDR3 totals 14 residues. Germline assignment: CDR1 SGHRS and CDR2 YFSETQ. Deletions cut 5 bases from V and 7 bases from J, with 15 bases between. The CDR3 reads CASRNTGPIGELFF. The CDR3 bases are TGCGCCAGCAGAAACACAGGGCCCATCGGGGAGCTGTTTTTT.

The chain employs TRBV2 and TRBJ1-2; D might be TRBD1 (6 bases). Germline CDR1 SNHLY, CDR2 FYNNEI. This CDR3 contains 14 residues. V was trimmed by 7 bases and J by 4 bases, leaving 16 bases between them. The CDR3 nucleotides read TGTGCCAGCAAAACACAGGGACCCTCCTATGGCTACACCTTC. It specifies CASKTQGPSYGYTF.

The chain uses TRBV29-1 and TRBJ2-7; D is perhaps TRBD1 or TRBD2 (5 bases each). Germline values: CDR1 SQVTM, CDR2 ANQGSEA. CDR3 length: 13 residues. V dropped 1 base and J dropped 5 bases, with 12 bases sitting between them. CDR3 protein: CSVEGYLGDEQYF. DNA for the CDR3: TGCAGCGTTGAAGGCTACTTGGGGGACGAGCAGTACTTC.

The chain combines TRBV11-2 with TRBJ1-3; D call uncertain. The V end lost 1 base, the J end lost 0 bases, and 4 bases lay between the germline ends. CDR3 length: 14 amino acids. Per germline, CDR1 SGHAT and CDR2 FQNNGV. CDR3 region: CASSLGSSGNTIYF. The CDR3 coding sequence is TGTGCCAGCAGCTTAGGATCCTCTGGAAACACCATATATTTT.